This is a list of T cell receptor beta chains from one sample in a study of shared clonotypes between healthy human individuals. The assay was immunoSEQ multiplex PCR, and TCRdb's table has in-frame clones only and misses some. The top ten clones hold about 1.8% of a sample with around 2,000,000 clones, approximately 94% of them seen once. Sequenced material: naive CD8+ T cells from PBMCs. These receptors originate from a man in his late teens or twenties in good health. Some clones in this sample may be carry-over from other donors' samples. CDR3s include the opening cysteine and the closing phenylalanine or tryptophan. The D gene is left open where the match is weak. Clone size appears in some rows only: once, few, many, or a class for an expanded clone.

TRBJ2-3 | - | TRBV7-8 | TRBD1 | CASSLERTGGRSDTQYF | TGTGCCAGCAGCCTAGAACGGACAGGGGGCCGATCGGATACGCAGTATTTT
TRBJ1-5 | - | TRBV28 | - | CASSLVLGGNQPQHF | TGTGCCAGCAGTTTAGTTTTGGGCGGCAATCAGCCCCAGCATTTT
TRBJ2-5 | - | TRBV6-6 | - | CASSYSSPGVETQYF | TGTGCCAGCAGTTACTCGTCGCCGGGGGTCGAGACCCAGTACTTC
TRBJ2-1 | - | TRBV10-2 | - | CASSEGGTYNEQFF | TGCGCCAGCAGTGAGGGCGGGACGTACAATGAGCAGTTCTTC
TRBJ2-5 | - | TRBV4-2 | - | CASSQERETQYF | TGTGCCAGCAGCCAAGAGAGAGAGACCCAGTACTTC
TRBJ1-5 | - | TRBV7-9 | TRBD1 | CASSFTGTENQPQHF | TGTGCCAGCAGCTTTACCGGGACAGAGAATCAGCCCCAGCATTTT
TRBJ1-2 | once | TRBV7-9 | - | CASSSTRGTHGYTF | TGTGCCAGCAGCTCCACAAGAGGGACCCATGGCTACACCTTC
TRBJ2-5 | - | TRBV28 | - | CASSSHDSGETQYF | TGTGCCAGCAGTTCCCACGACAGTGGAGAGACCCAGTACTTC
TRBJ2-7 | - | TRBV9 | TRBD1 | CASSVRGQGVNEQYF | TGTGCCAGCAGCGTGCGGGGACAGGGGGTCAACGAGCAGTACTTC
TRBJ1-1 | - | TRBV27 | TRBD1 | CASSRGTGDYEAFF | TGTGCCAGCAGTCGGGGGACAGGGGACTATGAAGCTTTCTTT
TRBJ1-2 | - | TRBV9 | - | CASSVTRGGGYTF | TGTGCCAGCAGCGTAACCAGAGGCGGTGGCTACACCTTC
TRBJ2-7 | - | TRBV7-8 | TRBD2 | CASSLATSGGYEQYF | TGTGCCAGCAGCTTAGCCACTAGCGGGGGCTACGAGCAGTACTTC
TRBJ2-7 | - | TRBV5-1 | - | CASSEEPGRVYEQYF | TGCGCCAGCAGCGAGGAACCGGGCAGAGTCTACGAGCAGTACTTC
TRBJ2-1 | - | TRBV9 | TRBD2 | CASSVTPPTSGFYNEQFF | TGTGCCAGCAGCGTCACCCCCCCGACTAGCGGGTTCTACAATGAGCAGTTCTTC
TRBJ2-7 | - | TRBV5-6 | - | CASSLFSSTNEQYF | TGTGCCAGCAGCTTGTTTTCGTCTACCAACGAGCAGTACTTC
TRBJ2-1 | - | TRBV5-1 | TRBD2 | CASSLVLAGGMGEQFF | TGCGCCAGCAGCTTGGTACTAGCGGGAGGGATGGGGGAGCAGTTCTTC
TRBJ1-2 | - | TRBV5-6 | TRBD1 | CASSLGQGYDYTF | TGTGCCAGCAGCTTGGGACAGGGGTATGACTACACCTTC
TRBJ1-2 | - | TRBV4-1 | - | CASSQDKVASNYGYTF | TGCGCCAGCAGCCAAGATAAAGTCGCCAGTAACTATGGCTACACCTTC
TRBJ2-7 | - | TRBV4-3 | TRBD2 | CASSQEGSGVYEQYF | TGCGCCAGCAGCCAAGAGGGTAGCGGGGTCTACGAGCAGTACTTC
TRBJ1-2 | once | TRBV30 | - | CAWSASSRANYGYTF | TGTGCCTGGAGTGCCTCTAGCAGGGCCAACTATGGCTACACCTTC
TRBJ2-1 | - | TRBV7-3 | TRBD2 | CASSLMAGVSYNEQFF | TGTGCCAGCAGCTTAATGGCGGGAGTCTCCTACAATGAGCAGTTCTTC
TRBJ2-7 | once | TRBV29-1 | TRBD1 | CSVDRGYEQYF | TGCAGCGTGGACAGGGGGTACGAGCAGTACTTC
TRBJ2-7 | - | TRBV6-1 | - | CASSVSRGNYEQYF | TGTGCCAGCAGTGTCTCTCGGGGCAACTACGAGCAGTACTTC
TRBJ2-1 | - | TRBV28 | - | CASSFYEQFF | TGTGCCAGCAGTTTTTATGAGCAGTTCTTC
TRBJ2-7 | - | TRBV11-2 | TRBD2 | CASSLGRAYEQYF | TGTGCCAGCAGCTTGGGGAGGGCCTACGAGCAGTACTTC
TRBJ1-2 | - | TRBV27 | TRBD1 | CASSPGTGLSYGYTF | TGTGCCAGCAGCCCTGGGACAGGGCTTAGCTATGGCTACACCTTC
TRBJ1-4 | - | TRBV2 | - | CASSEGGGIPEKLFF | TGTGCCAGCAGTGAAGGTGGGGGTATACCTGAAAAACTGTTTTTT
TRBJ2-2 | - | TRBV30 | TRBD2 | CAWNGWEGYGTSGELFF | TGTGCCTGGAACGGGTGGGAGGGATATGGTACCTCCGGGGAGCTGTTTTTT
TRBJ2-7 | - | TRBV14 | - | CASSQDPLEGSYEQYF | TGTGCCAGCAGCCAAGATCCCCTAGAGGGCTCCTACGAGCAGTACTTC
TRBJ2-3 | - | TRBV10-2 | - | CATNPRGLTDTQYF | TGCGCCACCAATCCCCGGGGCCTCACAGATACGCAGTATTTT
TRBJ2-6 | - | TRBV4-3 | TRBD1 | CASSQSRTGWGSGANVLTF | TGCGCCAGCAGCCAATCCCGGACAGGGTGGGGATCTGGGGCCAACGTCCTGACTTTC
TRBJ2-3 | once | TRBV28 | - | CACGSTRQRTDTQYF | TGTGCCTGTGGATCAACCCGACAGCGCACAGATACGCAGTATTTT
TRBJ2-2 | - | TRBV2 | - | CASSELSGASNTGELFF | TGTGCCAGCAGTGAACTTAGCGGAGCTTCGAACACCGGGGAGCTGTTTTTT
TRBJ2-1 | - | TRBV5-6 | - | CASSWGSSYNEQFF | TGTGCCAGCAGCTGGGGGAGCTCCTACAATGAGCAGTTCTTC
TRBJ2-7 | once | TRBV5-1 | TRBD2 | CASSLGGLARNEQYF | TGCGCCAGCAGCCTCGGAGGACTAGCACGCAACGAGCAGTACTTC
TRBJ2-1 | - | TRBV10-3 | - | CAIRPDGTSYNEQFF | TGTGCCATCAGGCCGGACGGTACGTCCTACAATGAGCAGTTCTTC
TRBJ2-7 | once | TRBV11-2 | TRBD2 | CASSGGSGRAYEQYF | TGTGCCAGCAGCGGAGGGAGCGGGAGGGCCTACGAGCAGTACTTC
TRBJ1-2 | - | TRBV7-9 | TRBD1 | CASSFGTGGAGYGYTF | TGTGCCAGCAGCTTCGGGACAGGGGGCGCTGGCTATGGCTACACCTTC
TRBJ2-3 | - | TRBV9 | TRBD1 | CASSSSGTETDTQYF | TGTGCCAGCAGCTCTTCCGGGACAGAGACAGATACGCAGTATTTT
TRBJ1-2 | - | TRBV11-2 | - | CASSLVGDGYTF | TGTGCCAGCAGCTTAGTAGGGGATGGCTACACCTTC
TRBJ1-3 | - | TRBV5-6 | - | CASSLAGGNTIYF | TGTGCCAGCAGCTTGGCAGGGGGAAACACCATATATTTT
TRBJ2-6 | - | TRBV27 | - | CASSLYRPGSGANVLTF | TGTGCCAGCAGTTTATACCGTCCGGGGAGTGGGGCCAACGTCCTGACTTTC
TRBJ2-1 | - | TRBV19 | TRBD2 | CASSIGGSYNEQFF | TGTGCCAGTAGTATTGGCGGGAGCTACAATGAGCAGTTCTTC
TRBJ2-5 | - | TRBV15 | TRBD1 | CATKRTGGAGSPWLFSETQYF | TGTGCCACTAAAAGAACAGGGGGTGCGGGTAGTCCCTGGCTTTTCTCGGAGACCCAGTACTTC
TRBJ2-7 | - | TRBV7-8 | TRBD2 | CASSFGLAMVYEQYF | TGTGCCAGCAGCTTCGGACTAGCCATGGTGTACGAGCAGTACTTC
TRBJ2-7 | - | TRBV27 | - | CASSPSSGESSYEQYF | TGTGCCAGCAGTCCTAGCTCCGGGGAGAGCTCCTACGAGCAGTACTTC
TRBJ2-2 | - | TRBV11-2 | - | CASSPWEWHAGELFF | TGTGCCAGCAGCCCTTGGGAGTGGCATGCCGGGGAGCTGTTTTTT
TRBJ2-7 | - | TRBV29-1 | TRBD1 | CSVATGGLYEQYF | TGCAGCGTTGCGACAGGGGGGTTATACGAGCAGTACTTC
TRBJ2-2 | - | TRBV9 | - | CASSVKGWNTGELFF | TGTGCCAGCAGCGTCAAAGGGTGGAACACCGGGGAGCTGTTTTTT
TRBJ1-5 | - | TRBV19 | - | CASSIDLEGSYQPQHF | TGTGCCAGTAGTATAGATCTAGAGGGAAGCTATCAGCCCCAGCATTTT
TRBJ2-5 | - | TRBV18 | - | CASSLPRYF | TGTGCCAGCTCACTCCCGCGGTACTTC
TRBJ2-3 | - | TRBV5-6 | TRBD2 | CASSLVSSGPITDTQYF | TGTGCCAGCAGCTTGGTCTCTAGCGGGCCGATCACAGATACGCAGTATTTT
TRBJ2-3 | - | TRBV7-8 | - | CASSPLLQDTQYF | TGTGCCAGCAGCCCCCTCCTCCAGGATACGCAGTATTTT
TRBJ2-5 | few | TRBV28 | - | CASSLSGWETQYF | TGTGCCAGCAGTTTATCGGGATGGGAGACCCAGTACTTC
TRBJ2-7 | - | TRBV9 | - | CASSVGSGSYEQYF | TGTGCCAGCAGCGTAGGGTCAGGATCCTACGAGCAGTACTTC
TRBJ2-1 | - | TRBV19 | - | CAMPIGQFF | TGTGCCATGCCCATAGGGCAGTTCTTC